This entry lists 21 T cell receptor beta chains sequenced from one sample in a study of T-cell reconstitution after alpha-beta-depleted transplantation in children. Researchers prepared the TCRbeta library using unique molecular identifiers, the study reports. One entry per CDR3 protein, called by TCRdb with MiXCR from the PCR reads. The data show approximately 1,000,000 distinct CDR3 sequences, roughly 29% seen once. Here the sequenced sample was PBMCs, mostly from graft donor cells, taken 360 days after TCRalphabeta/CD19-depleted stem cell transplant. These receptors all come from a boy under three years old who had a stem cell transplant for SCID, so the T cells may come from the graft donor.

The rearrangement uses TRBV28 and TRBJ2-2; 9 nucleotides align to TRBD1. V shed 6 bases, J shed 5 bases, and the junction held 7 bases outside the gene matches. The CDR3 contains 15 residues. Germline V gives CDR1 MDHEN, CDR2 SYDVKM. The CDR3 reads CASREQGAGTGELFF. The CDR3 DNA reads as TGTGCCAGCAGGGAACAGGGGGCCGGGACCGGGGAGCTGTTTTTT. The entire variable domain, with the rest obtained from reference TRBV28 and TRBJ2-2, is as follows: DVKVTQSSRYLVKRTGEKVFLECVQDMDHENMFWYRQDPGLGLRLIYFSYDVKMKEKGDIPEGYSVSREKKERFSLILESASTNQTSMYLCASREQGAGTGELFFGEGSRLTVL.

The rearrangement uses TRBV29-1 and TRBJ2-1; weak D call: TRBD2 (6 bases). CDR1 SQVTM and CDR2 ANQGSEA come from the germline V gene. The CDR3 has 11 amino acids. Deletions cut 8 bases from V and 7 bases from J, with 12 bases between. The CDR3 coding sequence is TGCAGCTGGGCCCGGGGGAATGAGCAGTTCTTC. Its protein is CSWARGNEQFF.

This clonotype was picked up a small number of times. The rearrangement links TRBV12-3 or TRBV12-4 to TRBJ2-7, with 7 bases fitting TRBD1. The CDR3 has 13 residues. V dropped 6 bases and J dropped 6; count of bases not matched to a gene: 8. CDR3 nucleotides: TGTGCCAGCAGCCGAACGACAGGGAGCGAGCAGTACTTC. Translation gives CASSRTTGSEQYF.

The CDR3 reads CSVGDTVLQFF. For the CDR3, the DNA is TGCAGCGTTGGGGACACCGTCCTGCAGTTCTTC. The chain uses TRBV29-1 and TRBJ2-1; a weak D match, TRBD1 (6 bases). Trimming stripped 4 bases from V and 12 bases from J, with 13 bases between. This CDR3 has 11 amino acids. The V gene's germline CDR1 is SQVTM and CDR2 ANQGSEA.

The CDR3 sequence: CASRVQTLMNTEAFF. DNA of the CDR3: TGTGCCAGCAGAGTACAGACGTTAATGAACACTGAAGCTTTCTTT. The J gene is TRBJ1-1, the V gene TRBV6-1; no clear D gene. V was cut by 6 bases and J by 0 bases, with 14 bases left in between. Germline values: CDR1 MNHNS, CDR2 SASEGT. The CDR3 contains 15 residues.

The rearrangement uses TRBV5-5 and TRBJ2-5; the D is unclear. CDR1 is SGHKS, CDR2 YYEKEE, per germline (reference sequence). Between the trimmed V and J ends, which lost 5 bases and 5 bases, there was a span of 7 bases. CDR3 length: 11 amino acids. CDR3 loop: CASRRWETQYF. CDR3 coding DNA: TGTGCCAGCAGGCGGTGGGAGACCCAGTACTTC. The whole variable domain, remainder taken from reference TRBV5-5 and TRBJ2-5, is DAGVTQSPTHLIKTRGQQVTLRCSPISGHKSVSWYQQVLGQGPQFIFQYYEKEERGRGNFPDRFSARQFPNYSSELNVNALLLGDSALYLCASRRWETQYFGPGTRLLVL.

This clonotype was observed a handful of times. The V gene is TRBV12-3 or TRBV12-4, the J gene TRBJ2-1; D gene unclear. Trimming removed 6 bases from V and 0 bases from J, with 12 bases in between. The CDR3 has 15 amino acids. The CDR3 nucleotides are TGTGCCAGCAGAGAAGATCGCAGCTCCTACAATGAGCAGTTCTTC. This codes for CASREDRSSYNEQFF.

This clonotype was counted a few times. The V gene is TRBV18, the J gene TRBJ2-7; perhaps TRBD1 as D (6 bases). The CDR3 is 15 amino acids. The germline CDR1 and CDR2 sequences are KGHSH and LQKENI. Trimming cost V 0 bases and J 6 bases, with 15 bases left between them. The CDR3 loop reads CASSPPMGQLSEQYF. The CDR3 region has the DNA TGTGCCAGCTCACCACCTATGGGACAATTAAGCGAGCAGTACTTC.

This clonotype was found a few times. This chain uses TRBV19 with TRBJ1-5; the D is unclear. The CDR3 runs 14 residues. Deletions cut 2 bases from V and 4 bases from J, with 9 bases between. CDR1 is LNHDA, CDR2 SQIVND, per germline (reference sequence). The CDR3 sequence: CASSITVRNQPQHF. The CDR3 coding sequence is TGTGCCAGTAGTATAACAGTGCGGAATCAGCCCCAGCATTTT.

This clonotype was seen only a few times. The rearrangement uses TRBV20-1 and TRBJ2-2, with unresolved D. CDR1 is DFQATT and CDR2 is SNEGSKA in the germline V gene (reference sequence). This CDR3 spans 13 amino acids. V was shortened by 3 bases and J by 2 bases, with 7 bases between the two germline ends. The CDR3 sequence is CSARHPNTGELFF. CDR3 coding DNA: TGCAGTGCTAGGCACCCAAACACCGGGGAGCTGTTTTTT.

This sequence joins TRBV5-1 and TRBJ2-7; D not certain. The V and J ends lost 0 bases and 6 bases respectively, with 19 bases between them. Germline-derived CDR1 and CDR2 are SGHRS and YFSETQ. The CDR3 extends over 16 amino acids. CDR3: CASSLDGLPRTGEQYF. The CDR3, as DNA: TGCGCCAGCAGCTTGGATGGGTTACCCAGGACCGGCGAGCAGTACTTC.

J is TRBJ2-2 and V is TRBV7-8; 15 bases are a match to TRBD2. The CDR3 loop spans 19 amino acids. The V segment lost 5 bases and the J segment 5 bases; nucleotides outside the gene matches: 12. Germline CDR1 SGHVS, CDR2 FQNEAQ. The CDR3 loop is CASSPVGLAGGPGTGELFF. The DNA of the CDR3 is TGTGCCAGCAGCCCCGTAGGACTAGCGGGGGGGCCGGGAACCGGGGAGCTGTTTTTT.

CDR3 sequence reads: CASSLIEGVSTGELFF. DNA for the CDR3: TGTGCCAGCAGCTTAATCGAGGGGGTGAGCACCGGGGAGCTGTTTTTT. This sequence joins TRBV7-6 and TRBJ2-2; TRBD1 might be the D (6 bases). The CDR3 contains 16 residues. Germline V gene sequence: CDR1 SGHVS, CDR2 FNYEAQ. The germline V and J ends were trimmed by 2 bases and 4 bases, with 14 bases remaining between them.

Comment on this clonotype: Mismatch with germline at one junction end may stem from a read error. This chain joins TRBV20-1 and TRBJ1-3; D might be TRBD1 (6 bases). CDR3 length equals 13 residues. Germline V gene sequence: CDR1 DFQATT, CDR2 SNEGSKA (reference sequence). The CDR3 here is CSVWDNSRNTIYF. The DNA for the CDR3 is TGCAGTGTTTGGGACAACTCTCGAAACACCATATATTTT.

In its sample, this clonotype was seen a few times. In DNA, the CDR3 is TGCAGTGCTAGGCTACAGGGCGGCGGGGAGCTGTTTTTT. Translating gives CSARLQGGGELFF. This chain uses TRBV20-1 with TRBJ2-2; a weak D match, TRBD1 (6 bases). CDR1 and CDR2 from the germline V gene are DFQATT and SNEGSKA (reference sequence). This CDR3 is 13 amino acids long. V lost 3 bases and J 7 bases, leaving 12 bases between the germline ends.

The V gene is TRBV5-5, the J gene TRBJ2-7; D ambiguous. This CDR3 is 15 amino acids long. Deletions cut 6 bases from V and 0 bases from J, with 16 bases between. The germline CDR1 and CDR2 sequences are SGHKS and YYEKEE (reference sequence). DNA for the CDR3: TGTGCCAGCAATCTCGACTCCCTAGGCTCCTACGAGCAGTACTTC. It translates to CASNLDSLGSYEQYF.

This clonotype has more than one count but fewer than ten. The CDR3 reads CASSSQNYRGGYEQYF. CDR3 coding DNA: TGTGCCAGCAGTTCGCAGAATTACAGGGGCGGCTACGAGCAGTACTTC. V usage is TRBV12-3 or TRBV12-4 and J usage is TRBJ2-7; 7 positions agree with TRBD1. V lost 4 bases, J lost 3 bases, and 12 bases stayed unmatched. This CDR3 is 16 amino acids long.

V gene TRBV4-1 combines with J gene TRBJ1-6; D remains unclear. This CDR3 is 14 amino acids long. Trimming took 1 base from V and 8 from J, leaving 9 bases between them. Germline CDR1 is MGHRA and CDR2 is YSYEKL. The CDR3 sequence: CASSQVRRYSPLHF. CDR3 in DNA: TGCGCCAGCAGCCAAGTCCGAAGGTATTCACCCCTCCACTTT.

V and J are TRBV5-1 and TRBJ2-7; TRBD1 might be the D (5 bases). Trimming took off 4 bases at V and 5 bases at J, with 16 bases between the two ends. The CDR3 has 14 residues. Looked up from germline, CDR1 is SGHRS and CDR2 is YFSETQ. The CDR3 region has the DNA TGCGCCAGCAGCGTTGACAGTACGCATGACGAGCAGTACTTC. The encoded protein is CASSVDSTHDEQYF.

The chain's CDR3 is CASSPPTGGYEQYF. The DNA for the CDR3 is TGTGCCAGCTCACCACCAACAGGGGGCTACGAGCAGTACTTC. The J gene is TRBJ2-7, the V gene TRBV18, with 8 bases aligning to TRBD1. J lost 3 bases, V lost 0 bases, and 1 base had no gene match. CDR3 length: 14 amino acids. The germline V gene has CDR1 KGHSH and CDR2 LQKENI.

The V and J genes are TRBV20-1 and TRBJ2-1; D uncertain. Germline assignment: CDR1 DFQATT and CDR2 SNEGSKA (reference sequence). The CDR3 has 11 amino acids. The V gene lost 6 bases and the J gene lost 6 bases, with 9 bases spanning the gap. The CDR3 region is CSADDINEQFF. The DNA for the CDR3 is TGCAGTGCGGACGACATCAATGAGCAGTTCTTC.